This TCR beta chain emerged from a study of monozygotic twins with cystic fibrosis. Per the germline V gene, CDR1 is MNHNY and CDR2 is SVGAGI (reference sequence). Trimming cost V 10 bases and J 5 bases; bases outside gene matches: 3. The CDR3 length is 13 residues. As for this clone: What it recognizes is unknown.

Study observations and caveats: Unrelated CF individuals shared fewer identical clonotypes than monozygotic CF twins. Median Simpson clonality of approximately 0.0091 suggested naive T cells predominated.

Assay: immunoSEQ multiplex PCR; the TCRdb copy retains only in-frame clones and omits some. Of tens of thousands of clones listed, around nine tenths are singletons. The chain carries TRBV6-6 and TRBJ2-5; 14 positions match TRBD2. Sequenced sample: blood. The TCR comes from a boy between 2 and 10 years old with cystic fibrosis. CDR3 amino acids: CAIRLAGGETQYF. The CDR3 coding sequence is TGTGCCATCCGACTAGCGGGGGGGGAGACCCAGTACTTC.